This entry lists 10 T cell receptor beta chains sequenced from one sample in a study of OX40 agonist ivuxolimab in advanced cancers. Receptor libraries were prepared by the immunoSEQ multiplex PCR assay. TCRdb retrieved this table from immuneACCESS and kept in-frame rearrangements only. Not all clones are present; in checked studies, unresolved V genes account for under half, and no reason is known for the remainder. The sample table holds approximately 26,000 clones, of which approximately 91% were seen once. About 49% of the sample rests with the top ten. Sequenced material: CD4+ or CD8+ T cells sorted from blood, taken in a trial of the OX40 agonist ivuxolimab. These receptors originate from an adult with an advanced solid tumor such as melanoma, head and neck, liver or kidney cancer.

The chain joins TRBV6-4 to TRBJ1-2; 10 bases line up with TRBD1. Germline V gene lookup returns CDR1 MRHNA and CDR2 SNTAGT. CDR3 length: 13 residues. The V gene end was trimmed by 9 bases and the J gene end by 0 bases; junction bases not matched to a gene: 1. The CDR3 spells CARGTGANYGYTF. The CDR3 DNA reads TGTGCCAGGGGGACAGGGGCTAACTATGGCTACACCTTC.

The rearrangement uses TRBV7-3 and TRBJ2-2, with no clear D. The germline CDR1 and CDR2 sequences are SGHTA and FQGTGA. V shed 7 bases and J shed 0 bases, with 6 bases lying between them. The CDR3 runs 13 residues. This chain's CDR3 is CASTIPNTGELFF. In nucleotides, the CDR3 is TGTGCCAGCACAATACCGAACACCGGGGAGCTGTTTTTT.

The chain is built from TRBV28 and TRBJ1-6; the D gene is possibly TRBD1 (5 bases). The germline gives CDR1 MDHEN, CDR2 SYDVKM. The CDR3 loop spans 12 amino acids. The chain's CDR3 is CAGGGINSPLHF. DNA for the CDR3: TGTGCTGGGGGGGGTATCAATTCACCCCTCCACTTT.

V usage is TRBV11-3 and J usage is TRBJ2-2; D call uncertain. Germline V CDR1 and CDR2: SGHNT, YENEEA. The CDR3 spans 14 residues. V lost 1 base and J lost 3, with 6 bases in between. CDR3 DNA: TGTGCCAGCAGCTTAGTGGTCTACACCGGGGAGCTGTTTTTT. Its translation is CASSLVVYTGELFF.

The chain joins TRBV6-1 to TRBJ1-3; perhaps TRBD1 as D (5 bases). The CDR3 runs 12 residues. Trimming cost V 1 base and J 7 bases, with 5 bases left between them. CDR1 MNHNS and CDR2 SASEGT come from the germline V gene. In DNA, the CDR3 is TGTGCCAGCAGTGAAGAGGGGAACACCATATATTTT. As protein: CASSEEGNTIYF.

The gene calls are TRBV18 and TRBJ2-5; 11 bases are shared with TRBD2. The CDR3 contains 15 residues. Germline V gives CDR1 KGHSH, CDR2 LQKENI. Trimming removed 3 bases from V and 5 bases from J; junction bases left unmatched: 5. DNA of the CDR3: TGTGCCAGCTCACCCGGGACTAGCGGTATCGAGACCCAGTACTTC. Translation gives CASSPGTSGIETQYF.

CDR3 loop: CASTTTTGHQPQHF. DNA of the CDR3: TGTGCCAGCACCACCACCACGGGACACCAGCCCCAGCATTTT. The chain is built from TRBV27 and TRBJ1-5, with TRBD1 as a possible D gene (6 bases). V was pared by 7 bases and J by 7 bases, with 17 bases between. Germline V CDR1 and CDR2: MNHEY, SMNVEV (reference sequence). The CDR3 extends over 14 amino acids.

The genes are TRBV10-3 and TRBJ2-1, with 12 bases matching TRBD2. CDR1 and CDR2 from the germline V gene are ENHRY and SYGVKD. The CDR3 length is 16 residues. The ends lost 5 bases at V and 7 bases at J; junction bases unmatched: 9. The CDR3 loop reads CAISLRLAGVGNEQFF. The CDR3 nucleotides read TGTGCCATCAGTTTGAGACTAGCGGGGGTTGGGAATGAGCAGTTCTTC.

V gene TRBV7-3 combines with J gene TRBJ2-2, with TRBD2 matching over 9 bases. Germline assignment: CDR1 SGHTA and CDR2 FQGTGA. V lost 6 bases to trimming and J lost 3 bases; unmatched junction nucleotides: 5. The CDR3 contains 15 residues. The CDR3, as DNA: TGTGCCAGCAGTCCGGGACTAGCTGACACCGGGGAGCTGTTTTTT. Protein product: CASSPGLADTGELFF. Using reference TRBV7-3 and TRBJ2-2 for the parts outside the CDR3, the full variable domain is GAGVSQTPSNKVTEKGKYVELRCDPISGHTALYWYRQSLGQGPEFLIYFQGTGAADDSGLPNDRFFAVRPEGSVSTLKIQRTERGDSAVYLCASSPGLADTGELFFGEGSRLTVL.

The chain joins TRBV19 to TRBJ1-5; possibly TRBD1 for D (6 bases). V was cut by 9 bases and J by 1 base, with 19 bases left in between. Per the germline V gene, CDR1 is LNHDA and CDR2 is SQIVND (reference sequence). The CDR3 extends over 16 amino acids. Here the CDR3 reads CASTPSGAQSNQPQHF. The CDR3 DNA is TGTGCCAGCACTCCTTCAGGGGCGCAAAGCAATCAGCCCCAGCATTTT.